The 28 T cell receptor beta chains in this list originate from one sample, sequenced in a study of CD4 T cells in relation to SARS-CoV-2 and coronaviruses. Unexposed donor CD4+ T cells date from about 2010-2019, before the COVID-19 pandemic. Profiling relied on immunoSEQ multiplex PCR, and the TCRdb table lists in-frame clones only, not all of them. The sample has about 59,000 clones; roughly 88% are singletons. Sequencing was done on a sample of memory CD4+ T cells from PBMCs. The receptors stem from a human donor in good health.

V and J are TRBV27 and TRBJ1-3, with 7 bases matching TRBD1. This CDR3 has 16 amino acids. Losses at the gene ends were 5 bases for V and 0 bases for J; bases not matched to a gene: 7. The V gene's germline CDR1 is MNHEY and CDR2 SMNVEV (reference sequence). For the CDR3, the DNA is TGTGCCAGCAGTAAGACAGGGTGGCCCTCTGGAAACACCATATATTTT. Translated: CASSKTGWPSGNTIYF.

Only one count was recorded for this clone. V gene TRBV11-2 combines with J gene TRBJ1-1; tentative D call: TRBD1 (6 bases). Germline V gene data show CDR1 as SGHAT and CDR2 as FQNNGV. CDR3 length equals 15 residues. V was clipped by 6 bases and J by 0 bases, with 14 bases between them. CDR3 amino acids: CASRRPGHMNTEAFF. In nucleotides, the CDR3 is TGTGCCAGCAGACGACCGGGACACATGAACACTGAAGCTTTCTTT.

This clone has just a few counts. The CDR3 here is CASRQKGGRANNEQFF. CDR3 nucleotides: TGTGCCAGCAGACAAAAGGGGGGCAGGGCGAACAATGAGCAGTTCTTC. This rearrangement joins TRBV7-9 to TRBJ2-1, with D possibly called TRBD1 or TRBD2 (6 bases each). This CDR3 is built from 16 residues. Germline loops: CDR1 SEHNR, CDR2 FQNEAQ (reference sequence). Trimming cost V 6 bases and J 5 bases, with 20 bases left between them.

This chain joins TRBV5-6 and TRBJ2-5; 10 nucleotides agree with TRBD2. With V trimmed by 4 bases and J by 5 bases, 8 bases remained unmatched. This CDR3 spans 15 amino acids. Germline V gene lookup returns CDR1 SGHDT and CDR2 YYEEEE. The CDR3 sequence is CASSPLAGEGETQYF. CDR3 in DNA: TGTGCCAGCAGCCCCCTAGCGGGAGAGGGGGAGACCCAGTACTTC.

This clone was counted a single time. The chain recombines TRBV19 with TRBJ1-5; perhaps TRBD1 as D (6 bases). Germline lookup yields CDR1 LNHDA and CDR2 SQIVND (reference sequence). The ends were cut back, 6 bases at V and 6 bases at J, with 12 bases in the middle. This CDR3 has 13 residues. The CDR3 reads CASSETGIQPQHF. The DNA for the CDR3 is TGTGCCAGTAGCGAAACAGGGATTCAGCCCCAGCATTTT.

The V call is TRBV5-1, the J call TRBJ2-2; maybe TRBD2 (5 bases). Deletions cut 4 bases from V and 0 bases from J, with 7 bases between. This CDR3 is built from 14 residues. CDR1 is SGHRS, CDR2 YFSETQ, per germline. In DNA, the CDR3 is TGCGCCAGCAGCCTAGCAGCGAACACCGGGGAGCTGTTTTTT. The encoded protein is CASSLAANTGELFF.

V is TRBV6-1 and J is TRBJ1-2; D gene ambiguous. The V and J ends lost 0 bases and 7 bases respectively, with 15 bases between them. This CDR3 is built from 15 residues. Looked up from germline, CDR1 is MNHNS and CDR2 is SASEGT. The CDR3 sequence is CASSEARVLGGGYTF. CDR3 nucleotide sequence: TGTGCCAGCAGTGAAGCGCGAGTCCTGGGTGGTGGCTACACCTTC.

The chain uses TRBV6-5 and TRBJ2-3; D is unresolved. V was trimmed by 7 bases and J by 2 bases, leaving 7 bases between them. There are 12 residues in the CDR3. Germline values: CDR1 MNHEY, CDR2 SVGAGI. The CDR3 loop is CASNRDTDTQYF. CDR3 in DNA: TGTGCCAGCAATCGCGACACAGATACGCAGTATTTT.

V usage is TRBV6-5 and J usage is TRBJ2-6; D is ambiguous. Deletions cut 7 bases from V and 2 bases from J, with 9 bases between. This CDR3 has 14 residues. CDR1 is MNHEY and CDR2 is SVGAGI in the germline V gene. CDR3 loop: CASTGTTGANVLTF. The CDR3 DNA sequence: TGTGCCAGCACAGGAACGACTGGGGCCAACGTCCTGACTTTC.

The J gene is TRBJ2-2, the V gene TRBV28; possible D gene TRBD1, 7 bases. The CDR3 consists of 14 residues. V was pared by 7 bases and J by 5 bases, with 14 bases between. Germline loops: CDR1 MDHEN, CDR2 SYDVKM. CDR3 DNA: TGTGCCAGCACTCGGACAGGAGGGACCGGGGAGCTGTTTTTT. Its translation: CASTRTGGTGELFF.

The table lists this clone with a count of one. The rearrangement uses TRBV28 and TRBJ2-7; TRBD2 aligns across 7 bases. The CDR3 runs to 12 residues. Germline V gene data show CDR1 as MDHEN and CDR2 as SYDVKM. The V gene end was trimmed by 3 bases and the J gene end by 8 bases; junction bases not matched to a gene: 4. Here the CDR3 DNA reads TGTGCCAGCAGTTTGACGGGGGGTAAGCAGTACTTC. It translates to CASSLTGGKQYF.

This clone was picked up a small number of times. CDR3 residues: CSVDQAGLANYGYTF. The CDR3 DNA sequence: TGCAGCGTTGACCAGGCAGGACTAGCTAACTATGGCTACACCTTC. The chain joins TRBV29-1 to TRBJ1-2; no definite D call. V was shortened by 3 bases and J by 0 bases, with 14 bases between the two germline ends. Germline loops: CDR1 SQVTM, CDR2 ANQGSEA. The CDR3 has 15 amino acids.

This clone appeared a single time. The J gene is TRBJ2-7, the V gene TRBV24-1; a possible D gene is TRBD1 (5 bases). The CDR3 totals 12 residues. The germline V and J ends were trimmed by 5 bases and 1 base, with 5 bases remaining between them. Looked up from germline, CDR1 is KGHDR and CDR2 is SFDVKD. Written as DNA, the CDR3 is TGTGCCACCAGTGCAGGGTCCTACGAGCAGTACTTC. This gives the protein CATSAGSYEQYF.

This clone has only one observation. The CDR3 sequence: CASSQDGASFLTDTQYF. In DNA, the CDR3 is TGTGCCAGCAGCCAAGATGGGGCTAGTTTCCTAACAGATACGCAGTATTTT. The rearrangement joins TRBV3-1 (or the pseudogene TRBV3-2) to TRBJ2-3; perhaps TRBD1 as D (5 bases). The V and J ends lost 0 bases and 3 bases respectively, with 16 bases between them. CDR1 is LGHDT and CDR2 is YNNKEL in the germline V gene (reference sequence). This CDR3 has 17 residues.

To note about this clone: Different DNA sequences within this sample yield the same CDR3. This sequence joins TRBV5-1 and TRBJ1-2; a weak D match, TRBD1 (5 bases). Trimming removed 3 bases from V and 3 bases from J, with 12 bases in between. Germline V CDR1 and CDR2: SGHRS, YFSETQ. This CDR3 has 14 residues. CDR3 residues: CASSYSGDDYGYTF. In nucleotides, the CDR3 is TGCGCCAGCAGCTACTCGGGGGATGACTATGGCTACACCTTC.

In its sample, this clone was seen a few times. J is TRBJ2-5 and V is TRBV18; perhaps TRBD2 as D (6 bases). CDR1 and CDR2 (germline): KGHSH, LQKENI. This CDR3 has 14 residues. Between the trimmed V and J ends, which lost 5 bases and 1 base, there was a span of 11 bases. Here the CDR3 reads CASSTGGFQETQYF. In nucleotides, the CDR3 is TGTGCCAGCTCAACCGGGGGATTCCAAGAGACCCAGTACTTC.

This chain connects TRBV5-1 to TRBJ2-1; D is possibly TRBD1 (6 bases). Trimming took 5 bases from V and 7 from J, leaving 22 bases between them. This CDR3 spans 16 amino acids. Germline-derived CDR1 and CDR2 are SGHRS and YFSETQ. This CDR3 is CASRQSGDTYRNEQFF. CDR3 nucleotide sequence: TGCGCCAGCAGACAGTCAGGGGACACCTATAGGAATGAGCAGTTCTTC.

This sequence joins TRBV5-1 and TRBJ1-2; 10 nucleotides agree with TRBD1. Trimming removed 6 bases from V and 4 bases from J; junction bases left unmatched: 12. The V gene's germline CDR1 is SGHRS and CDR2 YFSETQ. This CDR3 contains 16 residues. The CDR3 nucleotides are TGCGCCAGCACCCCGGGACAGGGGATATCCGGCTATGGCTACACCTTC. Amino acid sequence: CASTPGQGISGYGYTF.

The gene calls are TRBV11-2 and TRBJ2-4, with TRBD2 matching over 8 bases. Germline V gives CDR1 SGHAT, CDR2 FQNNGV. Germline trimming cut 5 bases from V and 0 bases from J; bases unmatched to any gene: 6. The CDR3 has 16 residues. The CDR3 region has the DNA TGTGCCAGCAGCCCCACTAGCGGAATAGCCAAAAACATTCAGTACTTC. This codes for CASSPTSGIAKNIQYF. Looking up the rest from reference TRBV11-2 and TRBJ2-4 gives the full variable domain: EAGVAQSPRYKIIEKRQSVAFWCNPISGHATLYWYQQILGQGPKLLIQFQNNGVVDDSQLPKDRFSAERLKGVDSTLKIQPAKLEDSAVYLCASSPTSGIAKNIQYFGAGTRLSVL.

The rearrangement links TRBV19 to TRBJ2-5; D is unresolved. The CDR3 sequence is 15 residues long. V lost 0 bases and J lost 1, with 9 bases in between. Germline V gene lookup returns CDR1 LNHDA and CDR2 SQIVND (reference sequence). The CDR3 region has the DNA TGTGCCAGTAGTATAGAAACTACCCGCCAAGAGACCCAGTACTTC. The encoded protein is CASSIETTRQETQYF.

This clone was found once. The chain couples TRBV28 to TRBJ1-4; D is uncertain. Per the germline V gene, CDR1 is MDHEN and CDR2 is SYDVKM. The CDR3 loop spans 12 amino acids. The V and J ends lost 10 bases and 7 bases respectively, with 13 bases between them. The CDR3 is CATHGASEKLFF. CDR3 DNA sequence: TGTGCCACCCATGGTGCCTCTGAAAAACTGTTTTTT.

The chain couples TRBV28 to TRBJ2-3; tentative D call: TRBD1 (5 bases). The V gene's germline CDR1 is MDHEN and CDR2 SYDVKM. There are 14 residues in the CDR3. V was pared by 2 bases and J by 5 bases, with 11 bases between. CDR3 in amino acids: CASSLGFRGDTQYF. The CDR3 nucleotides are TGTGCCAGCAGTTTAGGGTTTAGGGGAGATACGCAGTATTTT.

Only a few counts were recorded for this clone. The chain links TRBV2 to TRBJ2-2; the D is unclear. Germline lookup yields CDR1 SNHLY and CDR2 FYNNEI. Trimming took 10 bases from V and 1 from J, leaving 22 bases between them. The CDR3 is 17 residues long. CDR3 coding DNA: TGTGCCATACCGCTGGTGGGAAGACGCGGGAACACCGGGGAGCTGTTTTTT. Translating it yields CAIPLVGRRGNTGELFF.

The gene calls are TRBV5-6 and TRBJ2-3; 9 bases align to TRBD2. CDR3 length: 16 residues. V lost 4 bases to trimming and J lost 0 bases; unmatched junction nucleotides: 6. CDR1 and CDR2 from the germline V gene are SGHDT and YYEEEE. CDR3 nucleotide sequence: TGTGCCAGCAGCGGTCTAACTAGCGGGAGCACAGATACGCAGTATTTT. This translates into CASSGLTSGSTDTQYF.

The rearrangement joins TRBV5-1 to TRBJ1-1; TRBD1 aligns across 9 bases. Germline CDR1 SGHRS, CDR2 YFSETQ. Trimming took 4 bases from V and 10 from J; bases not matched to a gene: 11. CDR3 size: 14 residues. CDR3 DNA sequence: TGCGCCAGCAGCCTGGGACAGGGAGCTAGGAGAGCTTTCTTT. Translated: CASSLGQGARRAFF.

The J gene is TRBJ2-3, the V gene TRBV2; TRBD2 agrees at 8 bases. Losses at the gene ends were 8 bases for V and 6 bases for J; bases not matched to a gene: 7. This CDR3 is 13 amino acids long. Germline assignment: CDR1 SNHLY and CDR2 FYNNEI. CDR3 residues: CASLGGGRDTQYF. Here the CDR3 DNA reads TGTGCCAGCTTAGGCGGGGGGAGGGATACGCAGTATTTT. Based on the CDR3 plus reference TRBV2 and TRBJ2-3, the full variable domain is EPEVTQTPSHQVTQMGQEVILRCVPISNHLYFYWYRQILGQKVEFLVSFYNNEISEKSEIFDDQFSVERPDGSNFTLKIRSTKLEDSAMYFCASLGGGRDTQYFGPGTRLTVL.

This chain links TRBV9 with TRBJ2-3, with 9 bases lining up with TRBD2. CDR1 is SGDLS and CDR2 is YYNGEE in the germline V gene. After removal of 2 bases from V and 7 bases from J, the junction contained 11 bases not matched to a gene. This CDR3 spans 16 amino acids. The CDR3 DNA follows: TGTGCCAGCAGCGTGGGGGGTGCGGGAGGGCAATATACGCAGTATTTT. This gives the protein CASSVGGAGGQYTQYF.

The CDR3 spells CASSLNPAGGITGELFF. The CDR3 nucleotides read TGTGCCAGCAGCCTAAATCCGGCGGGAGGTATCACCGGGGAGCTGTTTTTT. The chain couples TRBV7-3 to TRBJ2-2, with TRBD2 matching 8 bases. V dropped 5 bases and J dropped 4; count of bases not matched to a gene: 12. The length of the CDR3 is 17 residues. Per the germline V gene, CDR1 is SGHTA and CDR2 is FQGTGA. Looking up the rest from reference TRBV7-3 and TRBJ2-2 gives the full variable domain: GAGVSQTPSNKVTEKGKYVELRCDPISGHTALYWYRQSLGQGPEFLIYFQGTGAADDSGLPNDRFFAVRPEGSVSTLKIQRTERGDSAVYLCASSLNPAGGITGELFFGEGSRLTVL.